The 7 T cell receptor beta chains given below trace back to one sample, sequenced in a study of Tregs in tolerant kidney transplant recipients. Sequencing was performed with immunoSEQ multiplex PCR; in TCRdb, only in-frame clones are kept and a portion is missing. Among 120,000 or so clones listed, 92% were seen once. Sequenced material: CD4+ T cells from blood. These receptors were collected from a human donor in good health.

This chain connects TRBV5-1 to TRBJ2-7; the match to TRBD1 covers 7 bases. Germline V gene sequence: CDR1 SGHRS, CDR2 YFSETQ. This CDR3 is 14 amino acids long. The V gene end was trimmed by 2 bases and the J gene end by 7 bases; junction bases not matched to a gene: 9. The CDR3 DNA reads as TGCGCCAGCAGCTTCTCCGGGACAGCCGTTGAGCAGTACTTC. Its translation is CASSFSGTAVEQYF.

CDR3 protein: CASSLRTGRAGEQYF. In DNA form, the CDR3 reads TGTGCCAGCAGCCTCCGGACAGGGCGGGCAGGCGAGCAGTACTTC. The rearrangement joins TRBV7-2 to TRBJ2-7; 8 bases fit TRBD1. Germline V gene lookup returns CDR1 SGHTA and CDR2 FQGNSA. The CDR3 is 15 residues long. V shed 5 bases and J 6 bases; nucleotides not matched to a gene: 12.

This sequence joins TRBV18 and TRBJ1-3; D gene uncertain. V gave up 4 bases and J gave up 0 bases, with 10 bases separating them. The CDR3 totals 15 residues. CDR1 is KGHSH, CDR2 LQKENI, per germline. Here the CDR3 DNA reads TGTGCCAGCTCACGGCAGCCTCGCTCTGGAAACACCATATATTTT. This sequence encodes CASSRQPRSGNTIYF. Full variable domain (rest looked up from reference TRBV18 and TRBJ1-3): NAGVMQNPRHLVRRRGQEARLRCSPMKGHSHVYWYRQLPEEGLKFMVYLQKENIIDESGMPKERFSAEFPKEGPSILRIQQVVRGDSAAYFCASSRQPRSGNTIYFGEGSWLTVV.

The chain has TRBV5-1 and TRBJ1-6; 8 bases line up with TRBD1. This CDR3 contains 14 residues. Trimming cost V 3 bases and J 10 bases; bases outside gene matches: 6. CDR1 SGHRS and CDR2 YFSETQ come from the germline V gene. CDR3 DNA: TGCGCCAGCAGCTCCAGGACAGGGCCCTCACCCCTCCACTTT. Translation gives CASSSRTGPSPLHF.

V is TRBV7-2 and J is TRBJ2-7; tentative D call: TRBD1 (6 bases). This CDR3 is built from 15 residues. Germline lookup yields CDR1 SGHTA and CDR2 FQGNSA. Trimming stripped 5 bases from V and 0 bases from J, with 14 bases between. The CDR3: CASSRGTRSSYEQYF. For the CDR3, the DNA is TGTGCCAGCAGCCGAGGGACAAGAAGCTCCTACGAGCAGTACTTC.

The chain has TRBV6-5 and TRBJ1-5; D gene unclear. CDR3 size: 15 residues. V gave up 0 bases and J gave up 5 bases, with 11 bases separating them. Germline values: CDR1 MNHEY, CDR2 SVGAGI. In DNA form, the CDR3 reads TGTGCCAGCAGTTACTCGAGCGCTGGGGATCAGCCCCAGCATTTT. It codes for CASSYSSAGDQPQHF.

The V and J genes are TRBV10-2 and TRBJ2-5, with D unresolved. This CDR3 contains 14 residues. Between the trimmed V and J ends, which lost 6 bases and 5 bases, there was a span of 16 bases. Germline CDR1 WSHSY, CDR2 SAAADI. CDR3 sequence: CASSPGPARETQYF. DNA of the CDR3: TGCGCCAGCAGCCCGGGTCCAGCCCGGGAGACCCAGTACTTC.